This TCR beta chain derives from a study of T-cell memory formation after mild COVID-19. Each CDR3 protein is one row after TCRdb ran MiXCR on the 5' RACE reads. The data hold approximately 400,000 distinct CDR3 sequences, with 15% to 20% observed a single time. The CDR3 is made up of 13 amino acids. Deletions cut 5 bases from V and 11 bases from J, with 16 bases between. Per the germline V gene, CDR1 is SGHTA and CDR2 is FQGNSA. The gene calls are TRBV7-2 and TRBJ1-5; perhaps TRBD1 as D (5 bases). The sequence was collected from a man aged 18 to 30 who had mild COVID-19 (a few samples of this study predate the infection). Cell type and time point are not known. The sequenced material came from PBMCs or a T cell subset sorted from them (not recorded which). The chain's CDR3 is CASSLGDWLAQHF. The CDR3 nucleotides are TGTGCCAGCAGCCTAGGGGATTGGTTGGCCCAGCATTTT.